The 8 T cell receptor beta chains below were found in one sample sequenced in a study of cytomegalovirus exposure and HLA in healthy donors. Clones were read by immunoSEQ multiplex PCR, and TCRdb kept only the in-frame ones, dropping some. This sample has tens of thousands of clones; approximately 88% occur once, and the top ten carry roughly an eighth. The sample taken for sequencing was PBMCs. The receptors stem from a woman aged 18-29 years in good health and CMV-seropositive.

The chain carries TRBV5-5 and TRBJ1-1; 9 nucleotides match TRBD1. From germline, CDR1 is SGHKS and CDR2 YYEKEE (reference sequence). The CDR3 runs 14 residues. J lost 1 base, V lost 4 bases, and 2 bases had no gene match. The chain's CDR3 is CASSRGQGNTEAFF. In DNA form, the CDR3 reads TGTGCCAGCAGCCGGGGACAGGGGAACACTGAAGCTTTCTTT.

V is TRBV7-9 and J is TRBJ1-2, with 12 bases matching TRBD1. The CDR3 totals 16 residues. Trimming at V came to 5 bases and at J to 4 bases, leaving 8 bases not matched to a gene. Per germline, CDR1 SEHNR and CDR2 FQNEAQ (reference sequence). The CDR3 DNA is TGTGCCAGCAGCGCCTATGGGACAGGGGGCCTCTATGGCTACACCTTC. The encoded protein is CASSAYGTGGLYGYTF. Looking up the rest from reference TRBV7-9 and TRBJ1-2 gives the full variable domain: DTGVSQNPRHKITKRGQNVTFRCDPISEHNRLYWYRQTLGQGPEFLTYFQNEAQLEKSRLLSDRFSAERPKGSFSTLEIQRTEQGDSAMYLCASSAYGTGGLYGYTFGSGTRLTVV.

The chain uses TRBV7-9 and TRBJ2-2, with D possibly matching TRBD1 (6 bases). The CDR3 extends over 15 amino acids. The V gene's germline CDR1 is SEHNR and CDR2 FQNEAQ (reference sequence). Trimming cost V 5 bases and J 1 base, with 11 bases left between them. For the CDR3, the DNA is TGTGCCAGCAGCGGCACAGGGTTGAACACCGGGGAGCTGTTTTTT. Its translation is CASSGTGLNTGELFF.

The chain recombines TRBV9 with TRBJ1-2, with a weak D call TRBD1 (6 bases). Germline assignment: CDR1 SGDLS and CDR2 YYNGEE. The CDR3 spans 15 residues. V lost 3 bases and J lost 2, with 14 bases in between. CDR3 sequence reads: CASSETGTPNYGYTF. The DNA for the CDR3 is TGTGCCAGCAGCGAGACCGGGACACCCAACTATGGCTACACCTTC.

The CDR3: CASSQDNSYEQYF. DNA for the CDR3: TGTGCCAGCAGCCAAGATAATTCCTACGAGCAGTACTTC. This rearrangement joins TRBV4-2 to TRBJ2-7; unclear D gene. V lost 0 bases and J lost 1, with 4 bases in between. Germline CDR1 LGHNA, CDR2 YNFKEQ. The CDR3 loop spans 13 amino acids.

The chain combines TRBV7-2 with TRBJ1-1, with TRBD1 identical over 7 bases. The CDR3 sequence is 13 residues long. CDR1 is SGHTA, CDR2 FQGNSA, per germline. J gave up 1 base and V 5 bases, and 1 base lay outside the gene matches. The CDR3 region is CASSRQGNTEAFF. The CDR3 DNA sequence: TGTGCCAGCAGCCGACAGGGGAACACTGAAGCTTTCTTT.

CDR3 sequence (DNA): TGTGCCAGCAGCCCACAGGAATTACTGGGGACCAACGTCCTGACTTTC. It codes for CASSPQELLGTNVLTF. The chain carries TRBV4-2 and TRBJ2-6; perhaps TRBD1 as D (5 bases). Germline V CDR1 and CDR2: LGHNA, YNFKEQ. The length of the CDR3 is 16 residues. Trimming cost V 4 bases and J 8 bases, with 18 bases left between them.

The V call is TRBV4-3, the J call TRBJ2-3, with 7 bases matching TRBD1. This CDR3 comprises 15 residues. The V segment lost 1 base and the J segment 4 bases; nucleotides outside the gene matches: 5. CDR1 and CDR2 (germline): LGHNA, YSLEER. CDR3 sequence reads: CASSQGDRVSDTQYF. The CDR3 DNA sequence: TGCGCCAGCAGCCAAGGTGACAGGGTTTCAGATACGCAGTATTTT.